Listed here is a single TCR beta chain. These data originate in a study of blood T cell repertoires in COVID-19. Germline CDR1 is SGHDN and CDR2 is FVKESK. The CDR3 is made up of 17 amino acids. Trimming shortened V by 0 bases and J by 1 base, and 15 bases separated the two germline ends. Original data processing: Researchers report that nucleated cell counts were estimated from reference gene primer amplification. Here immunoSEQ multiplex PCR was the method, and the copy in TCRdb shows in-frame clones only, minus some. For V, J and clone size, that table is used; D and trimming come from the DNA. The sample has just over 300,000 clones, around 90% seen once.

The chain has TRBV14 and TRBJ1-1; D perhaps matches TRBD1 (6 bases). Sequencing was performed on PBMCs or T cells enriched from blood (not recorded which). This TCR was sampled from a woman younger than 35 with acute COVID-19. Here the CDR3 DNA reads TGTGCCAGCAGCCAAGATCCGGTACAGACAGGGAACACTGAAGCTTTCTTT. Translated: CASSQDPVQTGNTEAFF.